The T cell receptor beta chain under discussion was sequenced for a study of regulatory T cells in long-lasting Graves disease. On this clonotype: Its antigen is currently unknown.

CDR3-region Arm-PCR and iRepertoire HTBI primers produced the TCR beta libraries. One entry per CDR3 protein, called by TCRdb with MiXCR from the multiplex PCR reads. The sample has 350,000 to 450,000 distinct CDR3 sequences, roughly 12% seen once. The CDR3 runs 18 residues. The germline V and J ends were trimmed by 1 base and 3 bases, with 19 bases remaining between them. Germline V lookup: CDR1 MNHEY, CDR2 SVGAGI. Time point defined: newly diagnosed GD, antithyroid drugs for less than 3 months. Extracted PBMC RNA gave rise to the TCR library. Peripheral blood, approximately 9 milliliters per patient, was collected in EDTA tubes. General study points: TRBV28, TRBJ1-2 and TRBJ2-5 were segments that persistent disease favored.

The data also belong to a second study, concerning T cells in Graves' hyperthyroidism and ophthalmopathy. As that study records: No progression to ophthalmopathy during 18 months of follow-up defined stable disease. Lactation, pregnancy, other autoimmune disease or uncontrolled infection excluded patients.

Sequencing used peripheral blood mononuclear cells (PBMCs), obtained at new diagnosis, from a patient treated with antithyroid drugs. This chain joins TRBV6-5 and TRBJ2-1; either TRBD1 or TRBD2 may fit D (5 bases each). The source is a young woman with Graves disease. This chain's CDR3 is CASSYLSSPGPLYNEQFF. DNA for the CDR3: TGTGCCAGCAGTTACTTAAGCTCCCCGGGACCCCTCTACAATGAGCAGTTCTTC.